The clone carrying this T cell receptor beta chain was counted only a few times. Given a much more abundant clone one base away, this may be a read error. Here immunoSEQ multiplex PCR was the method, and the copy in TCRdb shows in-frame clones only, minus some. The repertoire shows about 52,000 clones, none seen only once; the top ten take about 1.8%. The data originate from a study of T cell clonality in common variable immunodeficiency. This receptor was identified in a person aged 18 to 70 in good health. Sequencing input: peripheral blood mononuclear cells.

CDR3 region: CASSWGGSGGPRDTQYF. CDR3 bases read: TGCGCCAGCAGCTGGGGCGGGAGCGGGGGGCCCAGGGATACC. The V gene is TRBV5-1, the J gene TRBJ2-5, with 9 bases aligning to TRBD2. The missing CDR3 end, 3 residues past where the read stops, is filled in from the germline J gene. The CDR3 is made up of 17 amino acids. Germline V CDR1 and CDR2: SGHRS, YFSETQ.